This T cell receptor beta chain was sequenced in a study of shared clonotypes between healthy human individuals. Turning to this clone: Its specificity is not known.

The study's findings and limits: Few donors restricted represented genetic and exposure-history diversity.

CDR1 is SGDLS, CDR2 YYNGEE, per germline. V was clipped by 0 bases and J by 0 bases, with 8 bases between them. This CDR3 comprises 15 residues. Cells designated naive CD8 were CD45RO-negative and were positively selected for CCR7, with terminally differentiated effector memory CD45RA+ cells excluded. The repertoire was sequenced with immunoSEQ multiplex PCR; TCRdb's copy has only in-frame clones and lacks some. Here the sample spans 500,000 to 700,000 clones, around 96% being singletons. The chain combines TRBV9 with TRBJ2-3; D call uncertain. This sequence originates from a woman aged 30 to 39 in good health. Specimen: naive CD8+ T cells sorted from blood. The CDR3 sequence is CASSVGPASTDTQYF. The CDR3 bases are TGTGCCAGCAGCGTAGGACCCGCTAGCACAGATACGCAGTATTTT. The full variable domain, rest sourced from reference TRBV9 and TRBJ2-3, is DSGVTQTPKHLITATGQRVTLRCSPRSGDLSVYWYQQSLDQGLQFLIQYYNGEERAKGNILERFSAQQFPDLHSELNLSSLELGDSALYFCASSVGPASTDTQYFGPGTRLTVL.